The 28 T cell receptor beta chains below were found in one sample sequenced in a study of T cell repertoires in cytomegalovirus infection. What these receptors recognize is not known. TCRdb processed the reads anew with MiXCR; each CDR3 protein has one entry. The sample shows around 710,000 distinct CDR3 sequences, about 28% of them seen only once. This material consisted of cultured CD8+ T cells from PBMCs, taken from culture after CMV antigen stimulation. The source is a human donor in good health (CMV status not recorded). Some clones in this sample may be carry-over from other donors' samples.

This clonotype was seen a handful of times. This chain uses TRBV7-8 with TRBJ2-5, with 9 positions matching TRBD2. Losses at the gene ends were 7 bases for V and 4 bases for J; bases not matched to a gene: 10. The germline V gene has CDR1 SGHVS and CDR2 FQNEAQ. The CDR3 length is 15 residues. The DNA of the CDR3 is TGTGCCAGCACCCCGAGGCTAGCGGGGACAGAGACCCAGTACTTC. Translation gives CASTPRLAGTETQYF.

This clonotype came up a few times. J is TRBJ2-5 and V is TRBV7-9; D uncertain. Germline loops: CDR1 SEHNR, CDR2 FQNEAQ (reference sequence). V dropped 4 bases and J dropped 1 base, with 16 bases sitting between them. The CDR3 consists of 16 residues. The chain's CDR3 is CASSSYPLGSQETQYF. The CDR3 nucleotides are TGTGCCAGCAGCTCATATCCCCTGGGCAGCCAAGAGACCCAGTACTTC. Full variable domain (rest looked up from reference TRBV7-9 and TRBJ2-5): DTGVSQNPRHKITKRGQNVTFRCDPISEHNRLYWYRQTLGQGPEFLTYFQNEAQLEKSRLLSDRFSAERPKGSFSTLEIQRTEQGDSAMYLCASSSYPLGSQETQYFGPGTRLLVL.

The chain recombines TRBV11-2 with TRBJ2-7; 12 bases match TRBD2. J gave up 3 bases and V 3 bases, and 6 bases lay outside the gene matches. Germline V gene lookup returns CDR1 SGHAT and CDR2 FQNNGV. The CDR3 has 16 residues. The CDR3: CASSFGILAGGYEQYF. The CDR3 bases are TGTGCCAGCAGCTTCGGAATACTAGCGGGGGGCTACGAGCAGTACTTC.

The chain joins TRBV6-5 to TRBJ2-7; a possible D gene is TRBD1 (6 bases). The V end lost 5 bases, the J end lost 5 bases, and 10 bases lay between the germline ends. Germline values: CDR1 MNHEY, CDR2 SVGAGI. The CDR3 contains 12 residues. The DNA for the CDR3 is TGTGCCAGCAGTGCAGGGGTGAACGAGCAGTACTTC. Residues: CASSAGVNEQYF.

V usage is TRBV29-1 and J usage is TRBJ2-1, with no clear D. Germline CDR1 reads SQVTM; CDR2 reads ANQGSEA. The V and J ends lost 6 bases and 2 bases respectively, with 5 bases between them. This CDR3 is 11 amino acids long. The CDR3 reads CSVDAYNEQFF. The CDR3 DNA reads as TGCAGCGTAGACGCCTACAATGAGCAGTTCTTC.

The rearrangement links TRBV7-9 to TRBJ1-1, with a weak D call TRBD1 (5 bases). Germline V lookup: CDR1 SEHNR, CDR2 FQNEAQ (reference sequence). The CDR3 has 14 amino acids. The ends were cut back, 9 bases at V and 0 bases at J, with 14 bases in the middle. CDR3 sequence: CARSVGPLNTEAFF. CDR3 DNA sequence: TGTGCCAGGAGCGTGGGACCGTTGAACACTGAAGCTTTCTTT.

This clonotype was seen ten or more times. CDR3 sequence reads: CASSEGGAPSYEQYF. As DNA, the CDR3 is TGCGCCAGCAGTGAGGGAGGGGCCCCATCCTACGAGCAGTACTTC. The rearrangement uses TRBV10-2 and TRBJ2-7; tentative D call: TRBD2 (6 bases). V dropped 2 bases and J dropped 1 base, with 12 bases sitting between them. Germline V gene data show CDR1 as WSHSY and CDR2 as SAAADI. This CDR3 is 15 amino acids long.

Remarks on this clonotype: Germline and junction disagree at one end, which may indicate a read error. This chain's CDR3 is CASRPQGAVELFF. DNA for the CDR3: TGTGCTAGCAGACCACAGGGGGCGGTGGAGCTGTTTTTT. The gene calls are TRBV7-6 and TRBJ2-2, with 9 bases aligning to TRBD1. Germline CDR1 SGHVS, CDR2 FNYEAQ. This CDR3 is 13 amino acids long. The complete variable domain, with remaining parts taken from reference TRBV7-6 and TRBJ2-2, reads GAGVSQSPRYKVTKRGQDVALRCDPISGHVSLYWYRQALGQGPEFLTYFNYEAQQDKSGLPNDRFSAERPEGSISTLTIQRTEQRDSAMYRCASRPQGAVELFFGEGSRLTVL.

In regard to this clonotype: Germline and junction disagree at one end, which may indicate a read error. CDR3 residues: CTSSPEGIPTSPLHF. CDR3 DNA: TGTACCAGCAGCCCAGAGGGAATTCCCACTTCACCCCTCCACTTT. The chain combines TRBV7-6 with TRBJ1-6; D gene unclear. CDR1 is SGHVS, CDR2 FNYEAQ, per germline. The CDR3 has 15 amino acids.

The chain carries TRBV7-6 and TRBJ2-2; TRBD1 aligns across 8 bases. The germline CDR1 and CDR2 sequences are SGHVS and FNYEAQ. The junction had 9 bases not matched to a gene; V was cut back by 4 bases and J by 5 bases. This CDR3 is 16 amino acids long. The CDR3 bases are TGTGCCAGCAGCTCCTGGACGCAGGGGGCGACCGGGGAGCTGTTTTTT. Encoded protein: CASSSWTQGATGELFF.

In its sample, this clonotype was seen a few times. The J gene is TRBJ1-1, the V gene TRBV7-3, with a tentative D call TRBD1 (6 bases). The CDR3 is 14 amino acids. Trimming took 5 bases from V and 4 from J, leaving 14 bases between them. From germline, CDR1 is SGHTA and CDR2 FQGTGA. The CDR3: CASSQGQGSTEAFF. CDR3 coding DNA: TGTGCCAGCAGCCAGGGGCAGGGAAGCACTGAAGCTTTCTTT.

The gene calls are TRBV4-2 and TRBJ2-3; D is unresolved. The CDR3 is made up of 14 amino acids. V dropped 4 bases and J dropped 2 bases, with 10 bases sitting between them. Germline V lookup: CDR1 LGHNA, CDR2 YNFKEQ. The CDR3 spells CASSLNSVTDTQYF. The CDR3 DNA is TGTGCCAGCAGCCTGAACTCCGTCACAGATACGCAGTATTTT.

CDR3 sequence: CSVADNSGELFF. The CDR3 DNA follows: TGCAGCGTTGCCGATAACTCCGGGGAGCTGTTTTTT. V usage is TRBV29-1 and J usage is TRBJ2-2; D unresolved. The ends were cut back, 4 bases at V and 6 bases at J, with 9 bases in the middle. This CDR3 comprises 12 residues. Germline CDR1 is SQVTM and CDR2 is ANQGSEA.

This clonotype was seen a few times. The chain carries TRBV3-1 and TRBJ2-1; the D is unclear. From germline, CDR1 is LGHDT and CDR2 YNNKEL (reference sequence). The CDR3 runs to 17 residues. Trimming took off 1 base at V and 0 bases at J, with 13 bases between the two ends. CDR3 DNA sequence: TGTGCCAGCAGCCAAGCCGGTTCGGTTCCCTCCTACAATGAGCAGTTCTTC. The encoded protein is CASSQAGSVPSYNEQFF.

The CDR3 reads CASSFEVLPNTGELFF. The DNA for the CDR3 is TGTGCCAGCAGCTTCGAGGTGCTCCCCAACACCGGGGAGCTGTTTTTT. This chain links TRBV5-4 with TRBJ2-2; no firm D call. Germline CDR1 is SGHNT and CDR2 is YYREEE (reference sequence). There are 16 residues in the CDR3. The V gene lost 2 bases and the J gene lost 2 bases, with 13 bases spanning the gap.

The rearrangement joins TRBV9 to TRBJ1-1, with a weak D call TRBD1 (5 bases). Germline CDR1 and CDR2: SGDLS and YYNGEE. Trimming shortened V by 1 base and J by 0 bases, and 25 bases separated the two germline ends. CDR3 length equals 20 residues. This chain's CDR3 is CASSVSPLRLGGMVNTEAFF. The CDR3, as DNA: TGTGCCAGCAGCGTATCCCCCCTAAGACTTGGGGGGATGGTGAACACTGAAGCTTTCTTT.

In this sample, this clonotype turned up a few times. The V and J genes are TRBV6-2 or TRBV6-3 and TRBJ2-1; 10 nucleotides match TRBD2. The V gene end was trimmed by 4 bases and the J gene end by 7 bases; junction bases not matched to a gene: 7. Germline V CDR1 and CDR2: MNHEY, SVGEGT. CDR3 length: 15 residues. The DNA for the CDR3 is TGTGCCAGCAGTTCGCCTAGCGGGGGTGGGAATGAGCAGTTCTTC. Protein sequence: CASSSPSGGGNEQFF.

In regard to this clonotype: Sequence at one end of the junction differs from germline and may be a read error. The chain employs TRBV7-9 and TRBJ2-1; D possibly corresponds to TRBD2 (6 bases). The CDR3 contains 15 residues. CDR1 is SEHNR, CDR2 FQNEAQ, per germline (reference sequence). The CDR3 DNA is TGTGCCAGCAGTTTAGGTCGGGGGAACTACAATGAGCAGTTCTTC. Translated, it gives CASSLGRGNYNEQFF.

This clonotype was seen only a few times. This chain links TRBV7-9 with TRBJ1-5; perhaps TRBD1 as D (6 bases). The V and J ends lost 4 bases and 1 base respectively, with 14 bases between them. The germline CDR1 and CDR2 sequences are SEHNR and FQNEAQ (reference sequence). The CDR3 length is 16 residues. CDR3 in amino acids: CASSSNRDGSNQPQHF. For the CDR3, the DNA is TGTGCCAGCAGCTCCAACAGGGACGGGAGCAATCAGCCCCAGCATTTT. The full variable domain, in which reference TRBV7-9 and TRBJ1-5 provide the parts outside the CDR3, is DTGVSQNPRHKITKRGQNVTFRCDPISEHNRLYWYRQTLGQGPEFLTYFQNEAQLEKSRLLSDRFSAERPKGSFSTLEIQRTEQGDSAMYLCASSSNRDGSNQPQHFGDGTRLSIL.

The genes are TRBV19 and TRBJ2-5; TRBD1 is a possible D gene (6 bases). Germline CDR1 LNHDA, CDR2 SQIVND (reference sequence). V was shortened by 6 bases and J by 6 bases, with 17 bases between the two germline ends. The CDR3 is made up of 14 amino acids. The CDR3 DNA reads as TGTGCCAGTAGCCCCGAACAGGGATTTAAGACCCAGTACTTC. It codes for CASSPEQGFKTQYF.

Only a few counts were recorded for this clonotype. The CDR3 DNA follows: TGTGCCAGCAGCCCGGGACCCGCCACCGGGGGTGAAAAACTGTTTTTT. Amino acid sequence: CASSPGPATGGEKLFF. The chain employs TRBV7-9 and TRBJ1-4, with D possibly TRBD1 on 5 matching bases. Trimming removed 5 bases from V and 7 bases from J, with 20 bases in between. This CDR3 comprises 16 residues. The germline V gene encodes CDR1 SEHNR and CDR2 FQNEAQ (reference sequence).

This chain uses TRBV4-1 with TRBJ2-7; D may be TRBD2 (6 bases). V lost 9 bases and J lost 0, with 12 bases in between. This CDR3 spans 13 amino acids. From germline, CDR1 is MGHRA and CDR2 YSYEKL. In nucleotides, the CDR3 is TGCGCCAGTGGAGGGCCTCGCTCCTACGAGCAGTACTTC. Its protein product is CASGGPRSYEQYF.

The chain has TRBV12-3 or TRBV12-4 and TRBJ1-2, with 7 nucleotides matching TRBD1. Germline trimming cut 7 bases from V and 5 bases from J; bases unmatched to any gene: 22. This CDR3 is 18 amino acids long. CDR3 bases: TGTGCCAGCACCTTATTGGTGGGGGCCCCCGGGACAGCTTATGGCTACACCTTC. Its translation: CASTLLVGAPGTAYGYTF.

This clonotype was counted a few times. This chain connects TRBV9 to TRBJ1-2, with unresolved D. V gave up 3 bases and J gave up 0 bases, with 12 bases separating them. Germline V CDR1 and CDR2: SGDLS, YYNGEE. The CDR3 spans 15 residues. CDR3 in amino acids: CASSARGSPNYGYTF. CDR3 nucleotide sequence: TGTGCCAGCAGCGCACGTGGCTCTCCTAACTATGGCTACACCTTC.

The gene calls are TRBV10-3 and TRBJ2-2; no definite D call. The V end was cut by 6 bases, the J end by 0 bases, with 11 bases between. Germline CDR1 is ENHRY and CDR2 is SYGVKD. The CDR3 is 15 amino acids. CDR3 amino acids: CAISEDRSNTGELFF. The CDR3 bases are TGTGCCATCAGCGAGGACCGATCGAACACCGGGGAGCTGTTTTTT.

This clonotype has a handful of counts. The chain combines TRBV5-5 with TRBJ2-7, with unresolved D. Germline CDR1 is SGHKS and CDR2 is YYEKEE (reference sequence). This CDR3 is built from 12 residues. Trimming left V 4 bases short and J 4 bases short, with 9 bases between. The CDR3 sequence: CASSGLTYEQYF. CDR3 DNA sequence: TGTGCCAGCAGCGGGCTCACTTACGAGCAGTACTTC.

This clonotype was seen a handful of times. The CDR3 here is CASGPGTGSVEQYF. The CDR3, as DNA: TGTGCCAGCGGGCCCGGGACAGGGTCCGTCGAGCAGTACTTC. The chain carries TRBV2 and TRBJ2-7; 9 nucleotides match TRBD1. The length of the CDR3 is 14 residues. Germline CDR1 and CDR2: SNHLY and FYNNEI. Trimming removed 8 bases from V and 6 bases from J; junction bases left unmatched: 11.

This clonotype has at least ten counts. This rearrangement joins TRBV12-3 or TRBV12-4 to TRBJ2-1; TRBD1 is a possible D gene (6 bases). Trimming left V 6 bases short and J 4 bases short, with 13 bases between. The CDR3 has 14 amino acids. This chain's CDR3 is CASRRQVEYNEQFF. The CDR3 nucleotides read TGTGCCAGCAGGAGACAGGTCGAATACAATGAGCAGTTCTTC.